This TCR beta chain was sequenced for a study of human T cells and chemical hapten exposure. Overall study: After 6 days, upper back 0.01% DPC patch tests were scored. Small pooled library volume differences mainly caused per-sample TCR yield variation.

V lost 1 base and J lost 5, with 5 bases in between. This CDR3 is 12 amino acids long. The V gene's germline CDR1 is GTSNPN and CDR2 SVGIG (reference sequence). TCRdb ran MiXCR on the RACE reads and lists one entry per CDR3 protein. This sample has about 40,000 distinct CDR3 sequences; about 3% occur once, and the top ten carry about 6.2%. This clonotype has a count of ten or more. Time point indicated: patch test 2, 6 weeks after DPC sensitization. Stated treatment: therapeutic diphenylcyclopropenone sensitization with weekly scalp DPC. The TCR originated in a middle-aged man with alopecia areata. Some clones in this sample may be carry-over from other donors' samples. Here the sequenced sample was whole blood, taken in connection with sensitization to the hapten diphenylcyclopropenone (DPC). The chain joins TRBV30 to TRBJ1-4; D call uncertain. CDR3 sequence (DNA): TGTGCCTGGAGTGCTTTAAATGAAAAACTGTTTTTT. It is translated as CAWSALNEKLFF.